This T cell receptor (beta chain) was recovered during a study of OX40 agonist ivuxolimab in advanced cancers. Study-wide context: An anti-OX40 (CD134) antibody with agonistic activity, ivuxolimab, was administered to patients.

General study points: At 0.1 to 3.0 mg/kg and by week 6, CD4+ and CD8+ T cells in the blood had expanded clonally. Antigen specificity was not determined for the expanded peripheral T cells.

Assay: immunoSEQ multiplex PCR; the TCRdb copy retains only in-frame clones and omits some. This sample has approximately 9,300 clones, with about 63% found just once. Details on this clone: What it binds is not known.

CDR1 SGHTA and CDR2 FQGTGA come from the germline V gene. The CDR3 is 14 amino acids. J gave up 2 bases and V 6 bases, and 4 bases lay outside the gene matches. Sequencing used CD4+ or CD8+ T cells sorted from blood, obtained in a trial of the OX40 agonist ivuxolimab. The rearrangement links TRBV7-3 to TRBJ1-5; TRBD1 matches at 7 bases. The sequence came from an adult with an advanced solid tumor such as melanoma, head and neck, liver or kidney cancer. In DNA, the CDR3 is TGTGCCAGCAGTCCTACAGGGGGCAATCAGCCCCAGCATTTT. Amino acids: CASSPTGGNQPQHF.